The rows below give T cell receptor beta chains drawn from one sample of a study of CD8+ T cells in alopecia areata. Clones were read by immunoSEQ multiplex PCR, and TCRdb kept only the in-frame ones, dropping some. The data contain some 180,000 clones, roughly 65% of them seen just once; the ten biggest clones take up approximately 1.7%. Sequenced material: CD4+ T cells sorted from blood, taken at week 0. These receptors all stem from a human donor with alopecia areata. CDR3s include the opening cysteine and the closing phenylalanine or tryptophan. The D gene is left open where the match is weak. Clone size is shown for a subset of rows, as once, few, many or a class of expanded clone.

. TRBJ2-3 . TRBV29-1 CSVRNTDTQYF TGCAGCGTTCGGAACACAGATACGCAGTATTTT
. TRBJ1-4 . TRBV23-1 CASSREGTNEKLFF TGCGCCAGCAGTCGCGAGGGGACTAATGAAAAACTGTTTTTT
. TRBJ1-2 . TRBV10-3 CAINADLTGGYTF TGTGCCATCAATGCGGATTTAACTGGTGGCTACACCTTC
. TRBJ1-5 TRBD1 TRBV6-5 CASSLTGYSNQPQHF TGTGCCAGCAGTCTGACAGGGTATAGCAATCAGCCCCAGCATTTT
. TRBJ2-7 . TRBV7-2 CASSLASLYGVGGVSYEQYF TGTGCCAGCAGCTTAGCCTCTCTGTACGGTGTTGGGGGCGTCTCCTACGAGCAGTACTTC
. TRBJ2-7 TRBD2 TRBV5-1 CASSYRTSSTYEQYF TGCGCCAGCAGCTATAGGACTAGCAGCACCTACGAGCAGTACTTC
few TRBJ1-2 . TRBV30 CAWNTPGTLGYTF TGTGCCTGGAATACCCCCGGGACTCTTGGCTACACCTTC
. TRBJ1-1 TRBD1 TRBV5-1 CASSLGPGGFVGNTEAFF TGCGCCAGCAGCTTGGGTCCAGGGGGCTTTGTAGGGAACACTGAAGCTTTCTTT
. TRBJ2-3 . TRBV19 CASGALGEATDTQYF TGTGCCAGTGGGGCCTTGGGCGAAGCCACAGATACGCAGTATTTT
. TRBJ2-3 TRBD2 TRBV27 CASSLMGAGAADTQYF TGTGCCAGCAGTTTAATGGGAGCGGGGGCCGCAGATACGCAGTATTTT
once TRBJ1-5 . TRBV6-6 CASSIRVSNQPQHF TGTGCCAGCAGTATCAGGGTTAGCAATCAGCCCCAGCATTTT
. TRBJ1-5 . TRBV30 CAWGRAGQPQHF TGTGCCTGGGGTCGAGCTGGTCAGCCCCAGCATTTT
few TRBJ1-6 TRBD1 TRBV9 CASSPRQGLAYNSPLHF TGTGCCAGCAGCCCTAGACAGGGGTTAGCCTATAATTCACCCCTCCACTTT
few TRBJ2-7 . TRBV23-1 CASSQSCAGNYEQYF TGCGCCAGCAGTCAATCGTGCGCCGGTAACTACGAGCAGTACTTC
few TRBJ1-2 . TRBV5-6 CASSYLGRGGYGYTF TGTGCCAGCAGCTATCTCGGGAGGGGAGGCTATGGCTACACCTTC
. TRBJ2-5 . TRBV4-3 CASSQDRGLAETQYF TGCGCCAGCAGCCAAGATCGGGGGCTGGCGGAGACCCAGTACTTC
. TRBJ2-2 TRBD1 TRBV2 CASRYTRDREDTGELFF TGTGCCAGCAGATATACCCGGGACAGGGAGGACACCGGGGAGCTGTTTTTT
. TRBJ2-5 TRBD2 TRBV5-1 CASKSLPGGQETQYF TGCGCCAGCAAATCCTTGCCGGGAGGCCAAGAGACCCAGTACTTC
. TRBJ1-2 TRBD1 TRBV5-1 CASSWAGQSDYGYTF TGCGCCAGCAGCTGGGCGGGACAGAGCGACTATGGCTACACCTTC
. TRBJ1-1 . TRBV29-1 CSVFRRLNTEAFF TGCAGCGTTTTTAGGCGGTTGAACACTGAAGCTTTCTTT
. TRBJ2-2 TRBD2 TRBV25-1 CASSRGAGELFF TGTGCCAGCAGTCGGGGGGCCGGGGAGCTGTTTTTT
medium-sized TRBJ2-3 . TRBV7-8 CASSLVSGNGDTQYF TGTGCCAGCAGCTTAGTTTCGGGGAATGGAGATACGCAGTATTTT
. TRBJ2-1 . TRBV4-1 CASSQVGGEQFF TGCGCCAGCAGCCAAGTCGGAGGGGAGCAGTTCTTC
. TRBJ1-2 TRBD1 TRBV4-3 CASSQESPGQVDYGYTF TGCGCCAGCAGCCAAGAATCCCCGGGACAGGTAGACTATGGCTACACCTTC
. TRBJ1-2 TRBD1 TRBV29-1 CSVKGQTLYGYTF TGCAGCGTTAAGGGACAGACCCTCTATGGCTACACCTTC
. TRBJ1-1 . TRBV6-1 CASSKREGGEAFF TGTGCCAGCTCTAAACGGGAAGGAGGGGAAGCTTTCTTT
. TRBJ2-1 TRBD2 TRBV18 CASSPTSFNEQFF TGTGCCAGCTCCCCGACTAGCTTCAATGAGCAGTTCTTC
few TRBJ1-2 . TRBV30 CAWSVRHNYGYTF TGTGCCTGGAGTGTACGGCATAACTATGGCTACACCTTC
. TRBJ1-1 . TRBV7-2 CASSFQGQNTEAFF TGTGCCAGCAGTTTTCAGGGTCAGAACACTGAAGCTTTCTTT
. TRBJ2-2 . TRBV14 CASSQYSGSLTGELFF TGTGCCAGCAGCCAATACTCGGGCAGCCTCACCGGGGAGCTGTTTTTT
. TRBJ2-1 . TRBV29-1 CSVEVRGPGSAQFF TGCAGCGTTGAAGTAAGGGGTCCAGGTAGCGCGCAGTTCTTC
. TRBJ1-6 . TRBV7-3 CASSLEGGSPLHF TGTGCCAGCAGCCTAGAGGGAGGTTCACCCCTCCACTTT
. TRBJ1-2 . TRBV7-2 CASSLVERTIGYTF TGTGCCAGCAGCTTAGTAGAACGGACGATTGGCTACACCTTC
. TRBJ1-2 . TRBV9 CASSVDTDYGYTF TGTGCCAGCAGCGTAGACACAGACTATGGCTACACCTTC
once TRBJ1-4 . TRBV30 CAWRVNGDTNEKLFF TGTGCCTGGAGAGTAAACGGTGATACTAATGAAAAACTGTTTTTT
. TRBJ1-6 TRBD1 TRBV7-2 CASSTGDSYNSPLHF TGTGCCAGCAGCACTGGGGACAGCTATAATTCACCCCTCCACTTT
. TRBJ2-7 . TRBV4-1 CASSPRQSSYEQYF TGCGCCAGCAGCCCCAGACAGAGTTCGTACGAGCAGTACTTC
. TRBJ1-4 . TRBV4-3 CASSQGIGRVNEKLFF TGCGCCAGCAGCCAAGGCATCGGCAGGGTGAATGAAAAACTGTTTTTT
. TRBJ1-5 . TRBV30 CAWSLEGDQPQHF TGTGCCTGGAGTCTCGAGGGGGATCAGCCCCAGCATTTT
once TRBJ2-7 . TRBV4-3 CASSQDGQTYEQYF TGCGCCAGCAGCCAAGACGGACAGACCTACGAGCAGTACTTC
few TRBJ2-7 . TRBV29-1 CSVEGTEYEQYF TGCAGCGTTGAAGGGACGGAGTACGAGCAGTACTTC
. TRBJ1-2 TRBD1 TRBV30 CAGARGQGDGYTF TGTGCCGGGGCAAGAGGACAGGGAGATGGCTACACCTTC
. TRBJ2-6 TRBD1 TRBV5-1 CASSLEGQLSGANVLTF TGCGCCAGCAGCTTGGAGGGACAGCTATCTGGGGCCAACGTCCTGACTTTC
. TRBJ2-6 . TRBV27 CASTGYSGANVLTF TGTGCCAGCACGGGGTACTCTGGGGCCAACGTCCTGACTTTC
. TRBJ1-2 . TRBV15 CATSSTSSSNYGYTF TGTGCCACCAGCAGTACGAGCTCATCTAACTATGGCTACACCTTC
. TRBJ1-6 . TRBV7-8 CASSLGSNSPLHF TGTGCCAGCAGCTTAGGGTCAAATTCACCCCTCCACTTT
many TRBJ2-3 TRBD1 TRBV7-9 CASSTPTGITDTQYF TGTGCCAGCAGCACCCCGACAGGGATCACAGATACGCAGTATTTT
few TRBJ2-3 TRBD2 TRBV5-1 CASSLDGTSPDTQYF TGCGCCAGCAGCTTGGACGGGACTAGTCCAGATACGCAGTATTTT
. TRBJ1-1 . TRBV18 CASSPPNGENTEAFF TGTGCCAGCTCACCACCGAACGGAGAGAACACTGAAGCTTTCTTT
. TRBJ2-1 . TRBV18 CASSPTWGVGEQFF TGTGCCAGCTCACCCACCTGGGGTGTCGGTGAGCAGTTCTTC
. TRBJ2-1 . TRBV19 CASSMASRSSYNEQFF TGTGCCAGTAGTATGGCCTCCAGAAGCTCCTACAATGAGCAGTTCTTC
. TRBJ1-2 . TRBV30 CAWSRDPRGYTF TGTGCCTGGAGTAGGGACCCAAGAGGCTACACCTTC
. TRBJ1-6 . TRBV9 CASSAYTGSDSPLHF TGTGCCAGCAGCGCTTATACAGGGTCGGATTCACCCCTCCACTTT
. TRBJ1-2 . TRBV20-1 CSAPDRFGYTF TGCAGTGCCCCAGACAGGTTTGGCTACACCTTC